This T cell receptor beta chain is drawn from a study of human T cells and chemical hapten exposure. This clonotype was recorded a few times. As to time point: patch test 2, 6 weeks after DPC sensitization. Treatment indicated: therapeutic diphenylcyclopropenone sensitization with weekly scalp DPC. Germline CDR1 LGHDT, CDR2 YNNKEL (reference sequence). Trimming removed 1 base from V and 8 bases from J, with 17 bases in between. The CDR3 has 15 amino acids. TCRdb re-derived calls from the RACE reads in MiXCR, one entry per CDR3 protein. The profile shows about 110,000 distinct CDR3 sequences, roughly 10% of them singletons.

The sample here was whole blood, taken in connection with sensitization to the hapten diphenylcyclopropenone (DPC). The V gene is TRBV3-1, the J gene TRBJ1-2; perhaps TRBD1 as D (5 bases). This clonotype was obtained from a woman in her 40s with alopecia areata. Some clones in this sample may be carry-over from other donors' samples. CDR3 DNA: TGTGCCAGCAGCCAAGCAGGGATCACAAAAATAGGCTACACCTTC. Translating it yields CASSQAGITKIGYTF.